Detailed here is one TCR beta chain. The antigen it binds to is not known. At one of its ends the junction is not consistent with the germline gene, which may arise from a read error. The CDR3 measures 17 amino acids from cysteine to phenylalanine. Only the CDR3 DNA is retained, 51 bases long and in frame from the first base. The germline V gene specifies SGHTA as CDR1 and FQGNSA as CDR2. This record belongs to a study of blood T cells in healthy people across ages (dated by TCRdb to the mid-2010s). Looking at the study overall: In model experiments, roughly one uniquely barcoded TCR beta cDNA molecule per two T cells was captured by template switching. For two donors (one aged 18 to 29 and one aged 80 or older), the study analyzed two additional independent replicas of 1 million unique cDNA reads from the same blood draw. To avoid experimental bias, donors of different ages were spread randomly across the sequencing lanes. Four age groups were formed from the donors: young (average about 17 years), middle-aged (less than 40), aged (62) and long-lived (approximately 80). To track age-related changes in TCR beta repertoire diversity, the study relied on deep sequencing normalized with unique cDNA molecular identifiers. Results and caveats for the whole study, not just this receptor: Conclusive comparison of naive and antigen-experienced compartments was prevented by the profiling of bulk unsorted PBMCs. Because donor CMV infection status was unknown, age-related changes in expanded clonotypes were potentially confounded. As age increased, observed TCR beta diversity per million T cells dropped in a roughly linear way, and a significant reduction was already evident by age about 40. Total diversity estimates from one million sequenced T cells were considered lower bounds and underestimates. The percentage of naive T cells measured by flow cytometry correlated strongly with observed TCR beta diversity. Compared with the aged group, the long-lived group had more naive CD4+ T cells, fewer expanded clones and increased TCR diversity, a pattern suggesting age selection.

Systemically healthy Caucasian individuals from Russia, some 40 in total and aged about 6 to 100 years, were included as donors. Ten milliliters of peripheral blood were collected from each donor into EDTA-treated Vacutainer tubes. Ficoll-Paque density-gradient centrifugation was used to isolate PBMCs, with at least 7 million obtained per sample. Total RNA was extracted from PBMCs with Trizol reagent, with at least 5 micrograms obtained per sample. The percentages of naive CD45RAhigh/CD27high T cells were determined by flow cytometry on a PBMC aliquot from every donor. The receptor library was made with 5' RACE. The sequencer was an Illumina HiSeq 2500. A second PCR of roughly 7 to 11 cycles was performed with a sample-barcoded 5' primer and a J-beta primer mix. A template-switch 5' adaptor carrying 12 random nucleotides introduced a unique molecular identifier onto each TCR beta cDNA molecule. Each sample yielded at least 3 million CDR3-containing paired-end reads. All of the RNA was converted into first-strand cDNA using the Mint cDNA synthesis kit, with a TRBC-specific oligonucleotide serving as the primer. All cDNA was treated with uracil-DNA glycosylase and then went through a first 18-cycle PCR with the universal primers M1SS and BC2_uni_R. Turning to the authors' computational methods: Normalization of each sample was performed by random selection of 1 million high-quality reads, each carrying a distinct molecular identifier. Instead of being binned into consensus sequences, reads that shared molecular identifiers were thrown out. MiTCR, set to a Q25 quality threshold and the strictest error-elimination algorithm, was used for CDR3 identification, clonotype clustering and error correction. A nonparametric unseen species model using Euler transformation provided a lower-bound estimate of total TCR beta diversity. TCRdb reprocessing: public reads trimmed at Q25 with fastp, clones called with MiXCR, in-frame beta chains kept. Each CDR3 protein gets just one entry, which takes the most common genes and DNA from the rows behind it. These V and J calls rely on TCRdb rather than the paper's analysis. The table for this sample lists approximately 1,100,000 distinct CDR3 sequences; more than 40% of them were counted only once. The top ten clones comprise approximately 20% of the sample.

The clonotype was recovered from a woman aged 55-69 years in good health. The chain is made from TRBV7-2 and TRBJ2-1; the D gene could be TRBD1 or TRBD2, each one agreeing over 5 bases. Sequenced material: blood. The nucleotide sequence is TGTGCCAGCAGCTTAGCGCTGGGACGGGGCTCCTACAATGGGCAGTTCTTC. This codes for CASSLALGRGSYNGQFF.